Shown below are 22 T cell receptor beta chains from a single sample sequenced in a study of blood T cell repertoires in COVID-19. Repertoires were generated with immunoSEQ multiplex PCR, while TCRdb's copy carries only in-frame clones and drops some. The sample carries about 140,000 clones, roughly 86% recorded once. Material for sequencing was peripheral blood. The origin of the receptors is a human donor in a cohort sampled during active COVID-19.

V gene TRBV5-1 combines with J gene TRBJ1-1; D is unclear. The CDR3 extends over 12 amino acids. CDR1 and CDR2 (germline): SGHRS, YFSETQ. Trimming removed 4 bases from V and 5 bases from J, with 9 bases in between. This chain's CDR3 is CASSVAGTEAFF. CDR3 nucleotides: TGCGCCAGCAGCGTGGCGGGGACTGAAGCTTTCTTT.

The rearrangement joins TRBV6-5 to TRBJ2-7, with 8 bases matching TRBD1. V shed 5 bases and J 4 bases; nucleotides not matched to a gene: 4. The CDR3 length is 13 residues. Germline loops: CDR1 MNHEY, CDR2 SVGAGI. The CDR3 sequence is CASSKGQEYEQYF. The CDR3 DNA is TGTGCCAGCAGTAAGGGACAGGAATACGAGCAGTACTTC.

V and J are TRBV10-1 and TRBJ2-3, with D possibly TRBD2 on 6 matching bases. This CDR3 spans 15 amino acids. Germline V gene data show CDR1 as WNHNN and CDR2 as SYGVQD (reference sequence). Between the trimmed V and J ends, which lost 1 base and 3 bases, there was a span of 11 bases. For the CDR3, the DNA is TGCGCCAGCAGTGAGTTCGCGGGAAGGACAGATACGCAGTATTTT. Translated, it gives CASSEFAGRTDTQYF.

The chain links TRBV29-1 to TRBJ1-5; D might be TRBD1 (6 bases). The CDR3 sequence is 13 residues long. Germline CDR1 SQVTM, CDR2 ANQGSEA. The V gene lost 6 bases and the J gene lost 4 bases, with 13 bases spanning the gap. CDR3 nucleotide sequence: TGCAGCGTCTCAAGGGGGGGAAATCAGCCCCAGCATTTT. The encoded protein is CSVSRGGNQPQHF.

V and J are TRBV28 and TRBJ2-2; no definite D call. The length of the CDR3 is 13 residues. Germline V CDR1 and CDR2: MDHEN, SYDVKM. Deletions cut 6 bases from V and 2 bases from J, with 7 bases between. CDR3 sequence reads: CASSLNNTGELFF. CDR3 nucleotides: TGTGCCAGCAGCCTTAATAACACCGGGGAGCTGTTTTTT. The full variable domain, with the rest looked up from reference TRBV28 and TRBJ2-2, is DVKVTQSSRYLVKRTGEKVFLECVQDMDHENMFWYRQDPGLGLRLIYFSYDVKMKEKGDIPEGYSVSREKKERFSLILESASTNQTSMYLCASSLNNTGELFFGEGSRLTVL.

V and J are TRBV27 and TRBJ2-1, with 12 bases fitting TRBD1. After removal of 3 bases from V and 10 bases from J, the junction contained 1 base not matched to a gene. The CDR3 runs 13 residues. CDR1 and CDR2 from the germline V gene are MNHEY and SMNVEV (reference sequence). DNA for the CDR3: TGTGCCAGCAGTTTCGGGACAGGGGGCGAGCAGTTCTTC. It encodes CASSFGTGGEQFF.

The genes are TRBV21-1 and TRBJ2-5; the listed D gene, TRBD2, was not tested against the DNA. TRBV21-1 is an annotated pseudogene. The CDR3 consists of 13 residues. CDR3 coding DNA: TGTGCCAGCCTGGAGGGGTTCCAAGAGACCCAGTACTTC. Protein: CASLEGFQETQYF.

J is TRBJ1-5 and V is TRBV6-2 or TRBV6-3; 9 bases are a match to TRBD1. The CDR3 is 17 amino acids. Germline values: CDR1 MNHEY, CDR2 SVGEGT. The trim removed 2 bases at V and 0 bases at J, leaving 5 bases unmatched. CDR3 protein: CASSYPGTGYSNQPQHF. The CDR3 DNA reads as TGTGCCAGCAGTTACCCCGGGACAGGGTATAGCAATCAGCCCCAGCATTTT.

There are a few counts of this clone. This chain connects TRBV5-1 to TRBJ1-5; 7 positions agree with TRBD1. This CDR3 spans 14 amino acids. After removal of 0 bases from V and 6 bases from J, the junction contained 3 bases not matched to a gene. Germline values: CDR1 SGHRS, CDR2 YFSETQ. The DNA of the CDR3 is TGCGCCAGCAGCTTGGCGCAGGGGGGTCAGCCCCAGCATTTT. It encodes CASSLAQGGQPQHF.

In the case of this clone: One junction end does not reproduce the germline sequence, and a read error may be involved. The chain has TRBV19 and TRBJ1-3; D call uncertain. Per germline, CDR1 LNHDA and CDR2 SQIVND (reference sequence). The CDR3 is made up of 13 amino acids. This chain's CDR3 is CASRTYSENTIYF. CDR3 in DNA: TGTGCCAGCCGTACTTACTCTGAAAACACCATATATTTT.

This sequence joins TRBV10-3 and TRBJ1-2; D not certain. CDR3 size: 14 residues. V shed 3 bases and J shed 7 bases, with 15 bases lying between them. Germline CDR1 is ENHRY and CDR2 is SYGVKD. The CDR3 nucleotides read TGTGCCATCAGTGATCTAGGCCCTCGGGTTGGCTACACCTTC. It codes for CAISDLGPRVGYTF.

The chain links TRBV28 to TRBJ2-2; weak D call: TRBD2 (5 bases). V dropped 6 bases and J dropped 4 bases, with 9 bases sitting between them. This CDR3 has 13 residues. Germline CDR1 and CDR2: MDHEN and SYDVKM. The DNA of the CDR3 is TGTGCCAGCAGGACGGGATTCACCGGGGAGCTGTTTTTT. This codes for CASRTGFTGELFF.

The gene calls are TRBV30 and TRBJ2-3; D gene uncertain. The CDR3 length is 14 residues. Germline V lookup: CDR1 GTSNPN, CDR2 SVGIG (reference sequence). Trimming took off 3 bases at V and 5 bases at J, with 15 bases between the two ends. As DNA, the CDR3 is TGTGCCTGGAGCGTATCCCCCACCGGAGATACGCAGTATTTT. Translated: CAWSVSPTGDTQYF.

The J gene is TRBJ1-2, the V gene TRBV28; 8 bases map to TRBD1. V trimming: 6 bases; J trimming: 1 base; junction bases outside the gene matches: 7. Germline V gene data show CDR1 as MDHEN and CDR2 as SYDVKM. CDR3 length: 15 amino acids. CDR3 region: CASSSPGQVNYGYTF. As DNA, the CDR3 is TGTGCCAGCAGCTCCCCGGGACAGGTTAACTATGGCTACACCTTC.

The rearrangement joins TRBV7-9 to TRBJ1-1; 7 nucleotides match TRBD1. Germline V gene lookup returns CDR1 SEHNR and CDR2 FQNEAQ (reference sequence). The CDR3 length is 14 residues. V was clipped by 2 bases and J by 4 bases; unmatched bases: 4. For the CDR3, the DNA is TGTGCCAGCAGCTTACCGCAGGGGGGCACTGAAGCTTTCTTT. It encodes CASSLPQGGTEAFF.

This rearrangement joins TRBV7-6 to TRBJ1-1, with D hard to call. This CDR3 is built from 14 residues. V was trimmed by 1 base and J by 10 bases, leaving 16 bases between them. CDR1 SGHVS and CDR2 FNYEAQ come from the germline V gene. CDR3 sequence (DNA): TGTGCCAGCAGCTTAGGTTTGCCGGGGAATAGAGCTTTCTTT. Translating it yields CASSLGLPGNRAFF. The variable domain in full, completed from reference TRBV7-6 and TRBJ1-1, reads GAGVSQSPRYKVTKRGQDVALRCDPISGHVSLYWYRQALGQGPEFLTYFNYEAQQDKSGLPNDRFSAERPEGSISTLTIQRTEQRDSAMYRCASSLGLPGNRAFFGQGTRLTVV.

The chain has TRBV30 and TRBJ1-1; D is possibly TRBD1 (5 bases). Trimming removed 1 base from V and 5 bases from J, with 14 bases in between. The CDR3 covers 14 residues. Germline CDR1 is GTSNPN and CDR2 is SVGIG (reference sequence). CDR3 bases: TGTGCCTGGAGTGGTAGGGGTCGCAGAACTGAAGCTTTCTTT. Translating it yields CAWSGRGRRTEAFF.

The chain links TRBV27 to TRBJ2-7; TRBD2 agrees at 9 bases. This CDR3 region has 14 residues. Germline trimming cut 2 bases from V and 5 bases from J; bases unmatched to any gene: 4. The germline V gene encodes CDR1 MNHEY and CDR2 SMNVEV (reference sequence). The CDR3 region is CASSLAGGPNEQYF. In nucleotides, the CDR3 is TGTGCCAGCAGTTTAGCGGGAGGGCCGAACGAGCAGTACTTC.

V and J are TRBV27 and TRBJ2-7, with 10 positions matching TRBD1. Germline loops: CDR1 MNHEY, CDR2 SMNVEV (reference sequence). The CDR3 is made up of 17 amino acids. Trimming at V came to 0 bases and at J to 2 bases, leaving 7 bases not matched to a gene. DNA of the CDR3: TGTGCCAGCAGTTTATCGGGACAGGGGATCGTCCCCTACGAGCAGTACTTC. It specifies CASSLSGQGIVPYEQYF.

The chain recombines TRBV7-8 with TRBJ2-7; 13 bases are shared with TRBD2. V was clipped by 5 bases and J by 4 bases; unmatched bases: 8. The CDR3 extends over 16 amino acids. Per the germline V gene, CDR1 is SGHVS and CDR2 is FQNEAQ. The CDR3 DNA reads as TGTGCCAGCAGCCTACACGGGACTAGCGGGACTTACGAGCAGTACTTC. Amino acids: CASSLHGTSGTYEQYF. Combining the CDR3 with reference TRBV7-8 and TRBJ2-7 gives the whole variable domain GAGVSQSPRYKVAKRGQDVALRCDPISGHVSLFWYQQALGQGPEFLTYFQNEAQLDKSGLPSDRFFAERPEGSVSTLKIQRTQQEDSAVYLCASSLHGTSGTYEQYFGPGTRLTVT.

The chain is built from TRBV5-1 and TRBJ1-2; TRBD1 aligns across 12 bases. The CDR3 is 16 amino acids. Germline V gives CDR1 SGHRS, CDR2 YFSETQ. Germline trimming cut 0 bases from V and 7 bases from J; bases unmatched to any gene: 7. CDR3: CASSLGGQGAKAGYTF. DNA for the CDR3: TGCGCCAGCAGCTTGGGGGGACAGGGGGCTAAAGCTGGCTACACCTTC.

V usage is TRBV27 and J usage is TRBJ1-1, with D possibly TRBD1 on 6 matching bases. This CDR3 is 16 amino acids long. V shed 2 bases and J shed 3 bases, with 16 bases lying between them. The germline CDR1 and CDR2 sequences are MNHEY and SMNVEV (reference sequence). CDR3 in amino acids: CASSLRQGPPHTEAFF. The DNA of the CDR3 is TGTGCCAGCAGTTTAAGGCAGGGGCCCCCCCACACTGAAGCTTTCTTT.